The source of this T cell receptor (beta chain) is a study of blood T cell repertoires in COVID-19. Study-wide background: Italy, Spain and the United States were the sources of the convalescent and acute COVID-19 samples. T cells, B-cell-depleted T cells, or PBMCs provided the cDNA or gDNA that served as material.

As processed by the authors: Amplification with reference gene primers provided the estimates of nucleated cell counts. Clones were sequenced by immunoSEQ multiplex PCR, and TCRdb holds only the in-frame ones, with some missing. That table gives V, J and clone size, and the DNA gave D and trimming. The table has under 300,000 clones, about 87% seen once. Germline CDR1 SQVTM, CDR2 ANQGSEA. V was cut by 4 bases and J by 0 bases, with 9 bases left in between. The CDR3 is 13 residues long. The receptor was isolated from a woman between 40 and 50 years old with acute or convalescent COVID-19. Sequencing was performed on peripheral blood. The J gene is TRBJ1-1, the V gene TRBV29-1; tentatively, D is TRBD1 (6 bases). Here the CDR3 reads CSVGGQMNTEAFF. The DNA of the CDR3 is TGCAGCGTTGGGGGGCAGATGAACACTGAAGCTTTCTTT.